This is a list of T cell receptor beta chains from one sample in a study of shared clonotypes between healthy human individuals. Profiled with immunoSEQ multiplex PCR; TCRdb holds only in-frame clones, not every one. The sample carries some 2,100,000 clones, 95% recorded once. The sample consisted of naive CD4+ T cells sorted from blood. Every receptor here comes from a man younger than 35 in good health. Each CDR3 is given with its conserved first and last residue. Each record gives: D gene, V gene, J gene, CDR3 protein, CDR3 DNA. The D gene is left open where the match is weak.

>.|TRBV7-8|TRBJ2-2
CASSSYQGAKTGELFF
TGTGCCAGCAGCTCCTACCAGGGCGCAAAAACCGGGGAGCTGTTTTTT
>.|TRBV5-1|TRBJ2-2
CASTLEGGARTGELFF
TGCGCCAGCACCTTAGAAGGGGGGGCGCGAACCGGGGAGCTGTTTTTT
>TRBD1|TRBV27|TRBJ1-3
CASSYVTGSGNTIYF
TGTGCCAGCAGTTACGTGACAGGGTCTGGAAACACCATATATTTT
>TRBD1|TRBV5-1|TRBJ1-2
CASSITGGSYGYTF
TGCGCCAGCAGCATTACAGGGGGCAGCTATGGCTACACCTTC
>.|TRBV11-2|TRBJ2-7
CASSLVGERQYF
TGTGCCAGCAGCTTAGTCGGGGAGCGGCAGTACTTC
>.|TRBV6-6|TRBJ2-5
CASGPMTDVKRTQYF
TGTGCCAGCGGGCCAATGACAGACGTCAAGAGGACCCAGTACTTC
>.|TRBV28|TRBJ1-4
CASISGDGVNEKLFF
TGTGCCAGCATTTCGGGGGATGGTGTGAATGAAAAACTGTTTTTT
>.|TRBV7-2|TRBJ2-7
CASSSTGTVRGYEQYF
TGTGCCAGCAGCTCCACAGGGACTGTTCGGGGGTACGAGCAGTACTTC
>TRBD1|TRBV9|TRBJ2-5
CASSVRQGNFETQYF
TGTGCCAGCAGCGTGCGACAGGGGAACTTTGAGACCCAGTACTTC
>.|TRBV2|TRBJ1-4
CASSEISFDIEKLFF
TGTGCCAGCAGTGAAATCTCGTTCGACATTGAAAAACTGTTTTTT
>.|TRBV5-1|TRBJ1-5
CASSLEGVSNQPQHF
TGCGCCAGCAGCTTGGAGGGGGTAAGCAATCAGCCCCAGCATTTT
>TRBD1|TRBV19|TRBJ2-7
CASKRGQAGYEQYF
TGTGCCAGCAAGAGGGGACAGGCGGGCTACGAGCAGTACTTC
>TRBD2|TRBV6-1|TRBJ2-3
CASSEAPSGRAIDTQYF
TGTGCCAGCAGTGAAGCCCCTAGCGGGAGGGCAATAGATACGCAGTATTTT
>.|TRBV4-1|TRBJ2-3
CASSPDSLPGGTQYF
TGCGCCAGCAGCCCCGACAGTCTACCGGGCGGTACGCAGTATTTT
>.|TRBV4-1|TRBJ2-3
CASSQDVISTQYF
TGCGCCAGCAGCCAAGATGTAATAAGTACGCAGTATTTT